This T cell receptor beta chain was identified in a study of OX40 agonist ivuxolimab in advanced cancers. Study background: Dose-escalation patients were diagnosed with hepatocellular carcinoma, melanoma, renal cell cancer or head and neck cancer. Of the patients, three showed partial responses, one with hepatocellular carcinoma and two with cutaneous melanoma. Findings and caveats of the study: Researchers did not determine the expanded peripheral T cells' antigen specificity.

Note on this clone: The antigen remains undetermined.

The CDR3 contains 18 residues. V was pared by 0 bases and J by 6 bases, with 11 bases of the junction left unmatched. Germline V gene sequence: CDR1 MGHRA, CDR2 YSYEKL. The assay was immunoSEQ multiplex PCR, and TCRdb's table has in-frame clones only and misses some. Of 35,000 to 55,000 clones in the sample, 85% to 90% are singletons; the top ten hold 4.5% to 6%. The clonotype comes from an adult with an advanced solid tumor such as melanoma, head and neck, liver or kidney cancer. The input for sequencing was CD4+ or CD8+ T cells sorted from blood, taken in a trial of the OX40 agonist ivuxolimab. The rearrangement links TRBV4-1 to TRBJ2-1, with 10 bases fitting TRBD2. CDR3 protein: CASSQDNLAGDTSNEQFF. In nucleotides, the CDR3 is TGCGCCAGCAGCCAAGATAACCTAGCGGGAGACACCTCCAATGAGCAGTTCTTC.